These T cell receptor beta chains were read from a single sample in a study of T cell responses to AZD1222 COVID-19 vaccine. Profiled with immunoSEQ multiplex PCR; TCRdb holds only in-frame clones, not every one. In the table there are more than 70,000 clones, 80% to 90% of which are singletons. The source material was peripheral blood, sampled on day 0 of AZD1222 vaccination. The receptors shown here come from an adult in good health. Each CDR3 is given with its conserved first and last residue. A D gene is named only where the DNA matches it firmly. A row's size may be missing; if present it is once, few, many or a size class.

abundance	d_gene	v_gene	j_gene	CDR3nt	CDR3aa
NA	TRBD2	TRBV4-2	TRBJ2-7	TGTGCCAGCAGCCAAGATAGGACTAGTATCGACGAGCAGTACTTC	CASSQDRTSIDEQYF
NA	NA	TRBV7-9	TRBJ1-5	TGTGCCAGCAGCTTAGATCAACCCAATCAGCCCCAGCATTTT	CASSLDQPNQPQHF
NA	TRBD1	TRBV18	TRBJ2-2	TGTGCCAGCTCTCAAAACCCGACCGGGACAGGGCCCGGGGAGCTGTTTTTT	CASSQNPTGTGPGELFF
NA	NA	TRBV19	TRBJ1-1	TGTGCCAGTAGTATTGGGAACACTGAAGCTTTCTTT	CASSIGNTEAFF
NA	NA	TRBV25-1	TRBJ2-2	TGTGCCAGCAGTAAACAAACGAACACCGGGGAGCTGTTTTTT	CASSKQTNTGELFF
NA	TRBD1	TRBV5-6	TRBJ2-7	TGTGCCAGCAGCTTGGGCTACAGGGGAACCTACGAGCAGTACTTC	CASSLGYRGTYEQYF
NA	NA	TRBV18	TRBJ1-4	TGTGCCAGCTCATTCCGGGACGCCACCGTCTCCGCGAGTAATGAAAAACTGTTTTTT	CASSFRDATVSASNEKLFF
NA	NA	TRBV27	TRBJ1-6	TGTGCCAGCAGGGTCGCGGGGAGTGGGAATTCACCCCTCCACTTT	CASRVAGSGNSPLHF
NA	NA	TRBV11-3	TRBJ1-5	TGTGCCAGCAGCTTAGTATTTAGGGAACTGGGCAATCAGCCCCAGCATTTT	CASSLVFRELGNQPQHF
once	TRBD1	TRBV4-2	TRBJ2-3	TGTGCCAGCAGCCAAGCTGACAGGGTCACAGATACGCAGTATTTT	CASSQADRVTDTQYF
once	NA	TRBV12-3/TRBV12-4	TRBJ2-7	TGTGCCAGCAGTGATGGCTACGAGCAGTACTTC	CASSDGYEQYF
NA	TRBD2	TRBV5-1	TRBJ2-3	TGCGCCAGCAGCGACGAGTGGACTAGCGGCGACACAGATACGCAGTATTTT	CASSDEWTSGDTDTQYF
NA	TRBD1	TRBV19	TRBJ1-2	TGTGCCAGTAGTACCGGGACAGGGATCCTTTATGGCTACACCTTC	CASSTGTGILYGYTF
few	NA	TRBV10-3	TRBJ2-5	TGTGCCATCAGTGAAGGGGTCAACCAAGAGACCCAGTACTTC	CAISEGVNQETQYF
NA	TRBD1	TRBV12-5	TRBJ2-4	TGTGCTAGTGGTTTGAAACAGGGGGCCAAAAACATTCAGTACTTC	CASGLKQGAKNIQYF
NA	TRBD2	TRBV29-1	TRBJ2-5	TGCAGCGTTGCGATAGCGGGAGACCTCCAAGAGACCCAGTACTTC	CSVAIAGDLQETQYF
once	TRBD2	TRBV24-1	TRBJ2-7	TGTGCCACCAGTGATTTAGGGTTTATGGCTAGCGGAACCTACGAGCAGTACTTC	CATSDLGFMASGTYEQYF
NA	NA	TRBV19	TRBJ1-2	TGTGCCAGTAGACCTCAAGGACAAGCGACCTATGGCTACACCTTC	CASRPQGQATYGYTF
NA	NA	TRBV12-3/TRBV12-4	TRBJ1-1	TGTGCCAGCACCAACGGAGAGAACACTGAAGCTTTCTTT	CASTNGENTEAFF
NA	NA	TRBV12-3/TRBV12-4	TRBJ2-1	TGTGCCAGCAGGGCCGGGCCGGAGCAGTTCTTC	CASRAGPEQFF
NA	NA	TRBV15	TRBJ1-2	TGTGCCACCAGCAGAGGGGGGGCGTATGGCTACACCTTC	CATSRGGAYGYTF
NA	NA	TRBV13	TRBJ1-1	TGTGCCAGCAGCCTACTATCTGAAGCTTTCTTT	CASSLLSEAFF
NA	TRBD1	TRBV2	TRBJ1-5	TGTGCCAGCAGGCTTGGACAGGGAGTTCAGCCCCAGCATTTT	CASRLGQGVQPQHF
NA	NA	TRBV5-1	TRBJ1-6	TGCGCCAGCAGCTTTCAGGGTGTCGATAATTCACCCCTCCACTTT	CASSFQGVDNSPLHF
NA	NA	TRBV6-5	TRBJ2-7	TGTGCCAGCAACCAGGACGAGCAGTACTTC	CASNQDEQYF
NA	NA	TRBV27	TRBJ2-1	TGTGCCAGCAGCCCCCTACAGGGTGGGTACAATGAGCAGTTCTTC	CASSPLQGGYNEQFF
NA	NA	TRBV5-1	TRBJ2-5	TGCGCCAGCAGCTTGTTGCTGCAAGAGACCCAGTACTTC	CASSLLLQETQYF
once	NA	TRBV27	TRBJ1-4	TGTGCCAGCAGTTACTTTTACCGGGGAGCTAATGAAAAACTGTTTTTT	CASSYFYRGANEKLFF
NA	TRBD2	TRBV4-1	TRBJ2-1	TGCGCCAGCAGACTGACCGGACTAGCGGGAGGGGATGAGCAGTTCTTC	CASRLTGLAGGDEQFF
once	NA	TRBV19	TRBJ1-1	TGTGCCAGTGGGCCCCAGGGGACGCCCCTTACTGTAGCTGAAGCTTTCTTT	CASGPQGTPLTVAEAFF
NA	NA	TRBV18	TRBJ2-5	TGTGCCAGCTCCCAGACTCCGGAGACCCAGTACTTC	CASSQTPETQYF
NA	TRBD1	TRBV30	TRBJ1-4	TGTGCCTGGAGTGTACAGGGGGCGGGAGAAAAACTGTTTTTT	CAWSVQGAGEKLFF
NA	TRBD1	TRBV7-9	TRBJ1-5	TGTGCCAGCAGCGGCTTGGGGACAGGGAGAGATCAGCCCCAGCATTTT	CASSGLGTGRDQPQHF
once	NA	TRBV7-2	TRBJ1-1	TGTGCCAGCAGCCCCAACGCTCAGGGATCAGGGTTCTTT	CASSPNAQGSGFF
NA	NA	TRBV6-1	TRBJ2-2	TGTGCCAGCAGTGAAGCGCTCTCTCGCGGGTGGGACACCGGGAAGCTGTTTTTT	CASSEALSRGWDTGKLFF
NA	NA	TRBV5-1	TRBJ2-3	TGCGCCAGCAGCCAGGACTTGGGCTCCGTCACAGATACGCAGTATTTT	CASSQDLGSVTDTQYF
NA	TRBD1	TRBV7-2	TRBJ1-4	TGTGCCAGCAGCAAGGGACAGGCAAGAGAAAAACTGTTTTTT	CASSKGQAREKLFF
NA	NA	TRBV4-1	TRBJ1-3	TGCGCCAGCAGCCAATATGGGACCCCAGGGAACACCATATATTTT	CASSQYGTPGNTIYF
NA	TRBD1	TRBV19	TRBJ1-5	TGTGCCAGTAGTATCCAACGACAGGGTAGAAATCAGCCCCAGCATTTT	CASSIQRQGRNQPQHF
NA	TRBD1	TRBV24-1	TRBJ1-5	TGTGCCACCAGTGATGCATCCGACTACAGGGGAGCCCCGCAAGTAGCCCAGCATTTT	CATSDASDYRGAPQVAQHF
NA	TRBD1	TRBV5-4	TRBJ1-6	TGTGCCAGCGGGCGACAGGGGACAAGATATAATTCACCCCTCCACTTT	CASGRQGTRYNSPLHF
NA	NA	TRBV11-2	TRBJ1-1	TGTGCCAGCAGCGCCCAGCTGAACACTGAAGCTTTCTTT	CASSAQLNTEAFF
NA	NA	TRBV19	TRBJ1-2	TGTGCCAGTAGTATAGATCGGGGCAGTCGTGGGTATGGCTACACCTTC	CASSIDRGSRGYGYTF
NA	NA	TRBV18	TRBJ1-1	TGTGCCAGCTCACCTACCAGGTCCGGGAATACTGAAGCTTTCTTT	CASSPTRSGNTEAFF
NA	NA	TRBV12-3/TRBV12-4	TRBJ2-7	TGTGCCAGCAGTTTTGGGACGGCCTACGAGCAGTACTTC	CASSFGTAYEQYF